The rows below give T cell receptor beta chains drawn from one sample of a study of T cell responses to AZD1222 COVID-19 vaccine. Sequencing used immunoSEQ multiplex PCR; TCRdb keeps in-frame clones, though not all of them. Of 65,000 to 70,000 clones in the sample, 80% to 90% are singletons; the top ten hold under 8%. Sequencing used peripheral blood, obtained 28 days after the second AZD1222 dose. These TCRs come from an adult who received the AZD1222 COVID-19 vaccine. Each CDR3 is given with its conserved first and last residue. Each record gives: J gene, V gene, clone size, D gene, CDR3 DNA, CDR3 protein. A D gene is named only where the DNA matches it firmly. Some rows mark clone size as missing; the rest say once, few, many or name a class of expanded clone.

j_gene: TRBJ2-7
v_gene: TRBV2
abundance: NA
d_gene: NA
CDR3nt: TGTGCCAGCTGGGATTTCCGGGTCTCCTACGAGCAGTACTTC
CDR3aa: CASWDFRVSYEQYF

j_gene: TRBJ2-2
v_gene: TRBV5-1
abundance: NA
d_gene: TRBD1
CDR3nt: TGCGCCAGCAGCCCTGGGACAGCGAACACCGGGGAGCTGTTTTTT
CDR3aa: CASSPGTANTGELFF

j_gene: TRBJ1-5
v_gene: TRBV5-1
abundance: NA
d_gene: TRBD1
CDR3nt: TGCGCCAGCAGCTTTACAGGGGACGCAAATCAGCCCCAGCATTTT
CDR3aa: CASSFTGDANQPQHF

j_gene: TRBJ2-3
v_gene: TRBV6-5
abundance: NA
d_gene: TRBD2
CDR3nt: TGTGCCAGCAGCAGGGAAGCGGGGGGGCTTGGTACGCAGTATTTT
CDR3aa: CASSREAGGLGTQYF

j_gene: TRBJ2-7
v_gene: TRBV7-2
abundance: NA
d_gene: NA
CDR3nt: TGTGCCAGCAGCTTTAAGGGACGGAACTACGAGCAGTACTTC
CDR3aa: CASSFKGRNYEQYF

j_gene: TRBJ1-6
v_gene: TRBV9
abundance: once
d_gene: NA
CDR3nt: TGTGCCAGCAGCGTAGCTCAAGGGGACTCACCCCTCCACTTT
CDR3aa: CASSVAQGDSPLHF

j_gene: TRBJ2-7
v_gene: TRBV24-1
abundance: NA
d_gene: TRBD1
CDR3nt: TGTGCCACCGGCGGGACAGGGTATGGCGAGCAGTACTTC
CDR3aa: CATGGTGYGEQYF

j_gene: TRBJ2-1
v_gene: TRBV11-2
abundance: NA
d_gene: NA
CDR3nt: TGTGCCAGCAAAGCCGTCAGGGTAAATGAGCAGTTCTTC
CDR3aa: CASKAVRVNEQFF

j_gene: TRBJ1-6
v_gene: TRBV5-4
abundance: NA
d_gene: TRBD1
CDR3nt: TGTGCCAGCAGCTCGGACAGGCATTCGTCCCTCCACTTT
CDR3aa: CASSSDRHSSLHF

j_gene: TRBJ1-6
v_gene: TRBV21-1
abundance: NA
d_gene: NA
CDR3nt: TGTGCCAGCAGCATGGGACCCCTCCACTTT
CDR3aa: CASSMGPLHF

j_gene: TRBJ2-3
v_gene: TRBV3-1/TRBV3-2
abundance: NA
d_gene: NA
CDR3nt: TGTGCCACCCCCGTTTTCACGCGGGTGACAGATACGCAGTATTTT
CDR3aa: CATPVFTRVTDTQYF